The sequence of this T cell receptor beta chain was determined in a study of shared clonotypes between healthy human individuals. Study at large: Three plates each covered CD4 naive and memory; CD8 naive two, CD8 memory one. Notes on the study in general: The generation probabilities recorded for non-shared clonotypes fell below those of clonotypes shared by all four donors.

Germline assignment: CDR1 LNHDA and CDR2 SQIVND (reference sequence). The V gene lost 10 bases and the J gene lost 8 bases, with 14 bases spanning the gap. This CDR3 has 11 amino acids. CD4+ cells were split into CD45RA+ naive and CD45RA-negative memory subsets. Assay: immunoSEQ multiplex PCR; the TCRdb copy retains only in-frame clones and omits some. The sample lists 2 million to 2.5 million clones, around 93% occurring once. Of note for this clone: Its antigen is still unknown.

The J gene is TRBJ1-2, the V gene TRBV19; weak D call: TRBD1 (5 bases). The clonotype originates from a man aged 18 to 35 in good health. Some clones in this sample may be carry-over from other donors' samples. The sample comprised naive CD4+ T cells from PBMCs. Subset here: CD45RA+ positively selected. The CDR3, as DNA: TGTGCCACCTCAGGGATGGGGGGCTACACCTTC. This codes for CATSGMGGYTF.